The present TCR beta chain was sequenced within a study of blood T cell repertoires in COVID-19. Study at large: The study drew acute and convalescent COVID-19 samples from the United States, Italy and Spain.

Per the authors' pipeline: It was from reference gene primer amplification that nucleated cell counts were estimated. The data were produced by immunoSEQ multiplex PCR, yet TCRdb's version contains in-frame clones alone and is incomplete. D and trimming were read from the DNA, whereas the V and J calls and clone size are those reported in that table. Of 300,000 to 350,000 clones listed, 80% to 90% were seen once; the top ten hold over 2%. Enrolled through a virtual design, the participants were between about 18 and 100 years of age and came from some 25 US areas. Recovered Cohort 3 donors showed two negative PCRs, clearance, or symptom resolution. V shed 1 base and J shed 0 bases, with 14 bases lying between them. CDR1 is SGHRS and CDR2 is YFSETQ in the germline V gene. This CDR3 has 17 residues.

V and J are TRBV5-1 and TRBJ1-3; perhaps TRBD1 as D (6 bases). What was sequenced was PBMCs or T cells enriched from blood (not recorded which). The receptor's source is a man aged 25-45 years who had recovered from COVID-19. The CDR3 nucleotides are TGCGCCAGCAGCTTGAGAGGGGGACCGAGCTCTGGAAACACCATATATTTT. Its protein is CASSLRGGPSSGNTIYF.